These 15 T cell receptor beta chains were all obtained from the same sample, sequenced in a study of T-cell memory formation after mild COVID-19. MiXCR, applied by TCRdb to the 5' RACE reads, yields one record per CDR3 protein. The profile covers about 320,000 distinct CDR3 sequences, with around an eighth appearing a single time and 21% taken by the ten largest. The specimen was PBMCs or a T cell subset sorted from them (not recorded which). The source of these receptors is a man aged 18 to 29 who had mild COVID-19 (a few samples of this study predate the infection). Cell type and time point are not known.

This chain links TRBV5-1 with TRBJ2-3; no clear D. The length of the CDR3 is 12 residues. The V end was cut by 4 bases, the J end by 9 bases, with 12 bases between. The germline CDR1 and CDR2 sequences are SGHRS and YFSETQ. The CDR3 DNA reads as TGCGCCAGCAGCCCTAGATTGCCGACGCAGTATTTT. Its protein is CASSPRLPTQYF.

V is TRBV5-1 and J is TRBJ1-5, with D unresolved. CDR1 and CDR2 (germline): SGHRS, YFSETQ. This CDR3 has 17 residues. V was pared by 1 base and J by 3 bases, with 17 bases between. CDR3 sequence: CASSLIPVGYDNQPQHF. The CDR3 DNA reads as TGCGCCAGCAGCTTGATTCCGGTGGGATATGACAATCAGCCCCAGCATTTT.

This clonotype was recorded a few times. The chain joins TRBV7-2 to TRBJ1-2, with D perhaps matching TRBD1 (6 bases). The CDR3 sequence is 15 residues long. The germline V gene encodes CDR1 SGHTA and CDR2 FQGNSA. Trimming shortened V by 1 base and J by 8 bases, and 17 bases separated the two germline ends. The CDR3 DNA sequence: TGTGCCAGCAGCTTAGAGAGAGCAGGGGCGGGAGGCTACACCTTC. It translates to CASSLERAGAGGYTF.

The rearrangement uses TRBV5-1 and TRBJ1-1; D may be TRBD1 (6 bases). Deletions cut 0 bases from V and 6 bases from J, with 12 bases between. Germline V gene data show CDR1 as SGHRS and CDR2 as YFSETQ. The CDR3 sequence is 14 residues long. The CDR3 region is CASSLEGGFAEAFF. CDR3 in DNA: TGCGCCAGCAGCTTGGAGGGGGGGTTCGCTGAAGCTTTCTTT.

In its sample, this clonotype was seen many times. This sequence joins TRBV12-3 or TRBV12-4 and TRBJ1-2; D call uncertain. The CDR3 consists of 15 residues. Trimming shortened V by 2 bases and J by 7 bases, and 17 bases separated the two germline ends. CDR3 in DNA: TGTGCCAGCAGTTTACGCCGAGCAATCGGTCTTGGCTACACCTTC. This sequence encodes CASSLRRAIGLGYTF.

This clonotype was counted only a few times. The rearrangement joins TRBV5-4 to TRBJ2-4, with TRBD1 matching over 8 bases. V shed 4 bases and J 5 bases; nucleotides not matched to a gene: 8. The CDR3 totals 15 residues. CDR1 and CDR2 (germline): SGHNT, YYREEE (reference sequence). The CDR3 here is CASSRAGTGENIQYF. The CDR3, as DNA: TGTGCCAGCAGCCGCGCCGGGACAGGAGAAAACATTCAGTACTTC. The whole variable domain, remainder taken from reference TRBV5-4 and TRBJ2-4, is ETGVTQSPTHLIKTRGQQVTLRCSSQSGHNTVSWYQQALGQGPQFIFQYYREEENGRGNFPPRFSGLQFPNYSSELNVNALELDDSALYLCASSRAGTGENIQYFGAGTRLSVL.

This clonotype was seen a handful of times. The rearrangement uses TRBV29-1 and TRBJ1-1, with D possibly being TRBD1 (5 bases). This CDR3 comprises 14 residues. Trimming cost V 6 bases and J 0 bases, with 14 bases left between them. Germline V gene lookup returns CDR1 SQVTM and CDR2 ANQGSEA. The CDR3 spells CSVAQTDMNTEAFF. The CDR3 DNA reads TGCAGCGTAGCTCAGACAGACATGAACACTGAAGCTTTCTTT.

This clonotype was detected a few times. The V call is TRBV7-9, the J call TRBJ2-5; tentatively, D is TRBD1 (5 bases). The germline CDR1 and CDR2 sequences are SEHNR and FQNEAQ (reference sequence). CDR3 length equals 15 residues. Trimming stripped 5 bases from V and 1 base from J, with 14 bases between. The DNA of the CDR3 is TGTGCCAGCAGCAAGGGGTCGTACCCCCAAGAGACCCAGTACTTC. It translates to CASSKGSYPQETQYF.

This clonotype was found a few times. This chain connects TRBV4-2 to TRBJ2-1; 9 bases agree with TRBD2. Germline lookup yields CDR1 LGHNA and CDR2 YNFKEQ. CDR3 size: 16 residues. V shed 0 bases and J 6 bases; nucleotides not matched to a gene: 6. This CDR3 reads CASSQERGGVRNEQFF. DNA for the CDR3: TGTGCCAGCAGCCAAGAGCGGGGGGGGGTGCGCAATGAGCAGTTCTTC.

This clonotype was counted only a few times. The CDR3 here is CASQGAAGMYEQFF. The CDR3 DNA sequence: TGTGCCAGCCAAGGAGCGGCGGGGATGTATGAGCAGTTCTTC. This rearrangement joins TRBV7-9 to TRBJ2-1; a possible D gene is TRBD2 (6 bases). The CDR3 is 14 amino acids. Germline CDR1 is SEHNR and CDR2 is FQNEAQ (reference sequence). Trimming left V 8 bases short and J 8 bases short, with 19 bases between.

This clonotype was seen more than once but under ten times. CDR3 region: CASLEKKAFF. The CDR3 DNA reads TGTGCCAGCTTGGAGAAAAAAGCTTTCTTT. V usage is TRBV6-1 and J usage is TRBJ1-1; D call uncertain. Trimming took 8 bases from V and 9 from J, leaving 10 bases between them. The CDR3 spans 10 residues. Germline V CDR1 and CDR2: MNHNS, SASEGT.

This chain joins TRBV15 and TRBJ1-1; D is undetermined. This CDR3 contains 14 residues. V lost 0 bases and J 2 bases, leaving 7 bases between the germline ends. CDR1 and CDR2 (germline): LNHNV, YYDKDF (reference sequence). Written as DNA, the CDR3 is TGTGCCACCAGCAGAGATGCAGTTAACACTGAAGCTTTCTTT. This translates into CATSRDAVNTEAFF.

CDR3 in DNA: TGTGCCAGCAGCTTACAACGAGGACAGGGTACGGATACGCAGTATTTT. Its translation: CASSLQRGQGTDTQYF. The chain uses TRBV7-9 and TRBJ2-3; 8 bases match TRBD1. The CDR3 runs 16 residues. Losses at the gene ends were 2 bases for V and 6 bases for J; bases not matched to a gene: 10. Germline CDR1 and CDR2: SEHNR and FQNEAQ (reference sequence).

The V and J genes are TRBV5-1 and TRBJ2-7; maybe TRBD1 (5 bases). CDR3 size: 14 residues. Germline V lookup: CDR1 SGHRS, CDR2 YFSETQ. The ends were cut back, 7 bases at V and 0 bases at J, with 14 bases in the middle. The CDR3 DNA is TGCGCCAGCTCCTTCGACAGCGTCTCCTACGAGCAGTACTTC. It translates to CASSFDSVSYEQYF.

This clonotype has only a few counts. The J gene is TRBJ1-1, the V gene TRBV5-1; 8 bases agree with TRBD1. The CDR3 sequence is 16 residues long. In germline, CDR1 is SGHRS, CDR2 YFSETQ. Losses at the gene ends were 3 bases for V and 5 bases for J; bases not matched to a gene: 12. The DNA of the CDR3 is TGCGCCAGCAGCTGGGGGCCCTCAGGGGGCTTGACTGAAGCTTTCTTT. This translates into CASSWGPSGGLTEAFF. The whole variable domain, filled in from reference TRBV5-1 and TRBJ1-1, reads KAGVTQTPRYLIKTRGQQVTLSCSPISGHRSVSWYQQTPGQGLQFLFEYFSETQRNKGNFPGRFSGRQFSNSRSEMNVSTLELGDSALYLCASSWGPSGGLTEAFFGQGTRLTVV.